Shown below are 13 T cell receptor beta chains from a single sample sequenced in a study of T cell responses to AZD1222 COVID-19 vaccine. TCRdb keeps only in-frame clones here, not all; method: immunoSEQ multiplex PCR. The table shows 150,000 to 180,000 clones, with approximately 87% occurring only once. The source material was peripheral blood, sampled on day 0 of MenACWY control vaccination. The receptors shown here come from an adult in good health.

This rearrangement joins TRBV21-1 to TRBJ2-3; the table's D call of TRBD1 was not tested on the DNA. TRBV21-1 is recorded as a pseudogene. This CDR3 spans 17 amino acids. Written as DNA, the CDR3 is TGTGCCAGCAGCAAAGAGAAGAAGACAGGGACCACAGATACGCAGTATTTT. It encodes CASSKEKKTGTTDTQYF.

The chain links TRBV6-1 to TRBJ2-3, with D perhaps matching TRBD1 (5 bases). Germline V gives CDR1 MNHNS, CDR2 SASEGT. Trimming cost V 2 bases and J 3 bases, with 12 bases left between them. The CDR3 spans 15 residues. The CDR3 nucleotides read TGTGCCAGCAGTGAACAAAGGGGTAGGACAGATACGCAGTATTTT. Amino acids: CASSEQRGRTDTQYF.

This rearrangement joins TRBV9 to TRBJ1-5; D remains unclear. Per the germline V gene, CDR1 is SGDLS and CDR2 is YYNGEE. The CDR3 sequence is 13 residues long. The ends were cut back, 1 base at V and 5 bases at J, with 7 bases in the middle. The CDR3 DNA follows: TGTGCCAGCAGCGTACGATGGGATCAGCCCCAGCATTTT. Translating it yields CASSVRWDQPQHF.

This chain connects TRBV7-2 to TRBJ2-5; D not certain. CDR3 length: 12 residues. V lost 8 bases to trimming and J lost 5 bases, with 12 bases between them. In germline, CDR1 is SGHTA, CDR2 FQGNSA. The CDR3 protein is CASGNPGETQYF. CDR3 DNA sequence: TGTGCCAGCGGAAATCCCGGGGAGACCCAGTACTTC.

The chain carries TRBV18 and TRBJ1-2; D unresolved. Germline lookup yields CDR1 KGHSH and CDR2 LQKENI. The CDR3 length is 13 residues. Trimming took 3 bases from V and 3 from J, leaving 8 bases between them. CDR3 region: CASSPETYYGYTF. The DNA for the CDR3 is TGTGCCAGCTCACCGGAAACTTACTATGGCTACACCTTC.

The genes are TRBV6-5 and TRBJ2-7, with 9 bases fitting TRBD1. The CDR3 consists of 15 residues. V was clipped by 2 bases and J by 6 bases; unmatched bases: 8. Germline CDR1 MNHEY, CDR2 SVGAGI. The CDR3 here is CASSYRRDRASEQYF. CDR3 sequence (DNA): TGTGCCAGCAGTTACCGCCGGGACAGGGCCTCCGAGCAGTACTTC.

In DNA, the CDR3 is TGCAGCGTCGGGGGCTTCTCGAACACCGGGGAGCTGTTTTTT. Amino acids: CSVGGFSNTGELFF. The genes are TRBV29-1 and TRBJ2-2; perhaps D is TRBD1 or TRBD2 (6 bases each). CDR3 length: 14 amino acids. V lost 6 bases and J 0 bases, leaving 11 bases between the germline ends. Per germline, CDR1 SQVTM and CDR2 ANQGSEA.

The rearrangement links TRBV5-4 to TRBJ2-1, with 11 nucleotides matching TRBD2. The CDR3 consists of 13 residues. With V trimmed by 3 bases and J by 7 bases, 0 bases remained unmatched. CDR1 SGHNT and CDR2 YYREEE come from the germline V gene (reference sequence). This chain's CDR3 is CASSWTSGNEQFF. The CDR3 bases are TGTGCCAGCAGCTGGACTAGCGGGAATGAGCAGTTCTTC.

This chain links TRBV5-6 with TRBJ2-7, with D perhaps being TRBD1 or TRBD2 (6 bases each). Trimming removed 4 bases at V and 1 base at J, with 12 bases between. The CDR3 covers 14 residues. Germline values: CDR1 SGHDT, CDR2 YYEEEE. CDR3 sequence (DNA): TGTGCCAGCAGCATGGGGGGCGTTTCCTACGAGCAGTACTTC. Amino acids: CASSMGGVSYEQYF.

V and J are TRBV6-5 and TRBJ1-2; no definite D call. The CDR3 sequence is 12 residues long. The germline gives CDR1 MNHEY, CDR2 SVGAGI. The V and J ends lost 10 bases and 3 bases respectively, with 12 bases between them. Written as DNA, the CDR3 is TGTGCCACCGAAGGGAAGGACTATGGCTACACCTTC. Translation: CATEGKDYGYTF.

The CDR3 DNA reads as TGTGCCAGCAGCTTAGGGGACATTAGAGATGGCTACACCTTC. Encoded protein: CASSLGDIRDGYTF. The chain has TRBV7-9 and TRBJ1-2; D may be TRBD1 (6 bases). With 1 base removed from V and 6 bases from J, the gap between germline ends came to 12 bases. This CDR3 is 14 amino acids long. The V gene's germline CDR1 is SEHNR and CDR2 FQNEAQ (reference sequence). The full variable domain, completed using reference TRBV7-9 and TRBJ1-2, is DTGVSQNPRHKITKRGQNVTFRCDPISEHNRLYWYRQTLGQGPEFLTYFQNEAQLEKSRLLSDRFSAERPKGSFSTLEIQRTEQGDSAMYLCASSLGDIRDGYTFGSGTRLTVV.

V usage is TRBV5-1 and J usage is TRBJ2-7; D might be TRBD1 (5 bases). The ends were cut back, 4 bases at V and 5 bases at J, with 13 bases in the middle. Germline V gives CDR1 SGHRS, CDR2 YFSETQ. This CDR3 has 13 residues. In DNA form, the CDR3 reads TGCGCCAGCAGCGACAGTGTTTGGGACGAGCAGTACTTC. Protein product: CASSDSVWDEQYF.

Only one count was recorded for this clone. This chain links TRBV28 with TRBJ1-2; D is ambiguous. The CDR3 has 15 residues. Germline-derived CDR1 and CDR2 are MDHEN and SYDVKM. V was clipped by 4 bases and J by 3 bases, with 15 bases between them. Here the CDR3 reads CASSSPGRQHYGYTF. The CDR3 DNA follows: TGTGCCAGCAGTTCCCCTGGCAGGCAACACTATGGCTACACCTTC.